The 18 T cell receptor beta chains below were found in one sample sequenced in a study of control samples from healthy donors and cancer patients. Repertoires were generated with immunoSEQ multiplex PCR, while TCRdb's copy carries only in-frame clones and drops some. The sample contains over 150,000 clones, approximately 93% of which appear only once. Sequencing was carried out using blood. These receptors came from a man aged 35-49 years in good health.

In its sample, this clone was seen a few times. The chain links TRBV12-3 or TRBV12-4 to TRBJ1-5; D unclear. The CDR3 covers 13 residues. V was clipped by 2 bases and J by 4 bases, with 6 bases between them. CDR3 amino acids: CASSLKENQPQHF. For the CDR3, the DNA is TGTGCCAGCAGTTTAAAGGAAAATCAGCCCCAGCATTTT.

V usage is TRBV10-2 and J usage is TRBJ1-2; D is ambiguous. The CDR3 consists of 14 residues. Germline CDR1 WSHSY, CDR2 SAAADI. V was clipped by 3 bases and J by 4 bases, with 12 bases between them. CDR3 DNA: TGCGCCAGCAGTGATGCGGCCTATTCCTATGGCTACACCTTC. Residues: CASSDAAYSYGYTF.

J is TRBJ1-4 and V is TRBV5-1; the D is unclear. V was shortened by 3 bases and J by 7 bases, with 19 bases between the two germline ends. The CDR3 spans 16 residues. Germline V lookup: CDR1 SGHRS, CDR2 YFSETQ. The DNA for the CDR3 is TGCGCCAGCAGCTCTGGACGCGGGGATGAGGGTGAAAAACTGTTTTTT. Amino acids: CASSSGRGDEGEKLFF. The variable domain in full, completed from reference TRBV5-1 and TRBJ1-4, reads KAGVTQTPRYLIKTRGQQVTLSCSPISGHRSVSWYQQTPGQGLQFLFEYFSETQRNKGNFPGRFSGRQFSNSRSEMNVSTLELGDSALYLCASSSGRGDEGEKLFFGSGTQLSVL.

This clone was found a few times. The V gene is TRBV3-1 (or the pseudogene TRBV3-2), the J gene TRBJ1-1, with TRBD1 identical over 7 bases. Germline V gene lookup returns CDR1 LGHDT and CDR2 YNNKEL (reference sequence). CDR3 length: 14 amino acids. V trimming: 4 bases; J trimming: 4 bases; junction bases outside the gene matches: 6. The CDR3 coding sequence is TGTGCCAGCAGCCGGCTGACAGGGACCACTGAAGCTTTCTTT. This codes for CASSRLTGTTEAFF.

The rearrangement uses TRBV12-3 or TRBV12-4 and TRBJ1-1; 7 bases line up with TRBD1. The CDR3 sequence is 13 residues long. V gave up 6 bases and J gave up 5 bases; unmatched junction bases: 6. DNA for the CDR3: TGTGCCAGCAGACCGACAGGGCGAACTGAAGCTTTCTTT. Translation: CASRPTGRTEAFF.

The chain carries TRBV7-7 and TRBJ2-5; D might be TRBD2 (6 bases). This CDR3 has 15 amino acids. V lost 5 bases to trimming and J lost 4 bases, with 17 bases between them. Per the germline V gene, CDR1 is SSHAT and CDR2 is FNYEAQ (reference sequence). The CDR3 coding sequence is TGTGCCAGCAGCCAAACCGGGGGTAGTGGAGAGACCCAGTACTTC. This sequence encodes CASSQTGGSGETQYF.

The rearrangement joins TRBV6-1 to TRBJ1-6; the D gene is possibly TRBD1 (5 bases). V gave up 1 base and J gave up 6 bases, with 13 bases separating them. This CDR3 spans 16 amino acids. Germline CDR1 is MNHNS and CDR2 is SASEGT. Here the CDR3 reads CASSEVGKGSNSPLHF. As DNA, the CDR3 is TGTGCCAGCAGTGAAGTGGGGAAGGGGTCTAATTCACCCCTCCACTTT.

CDR3 region: CASSLNPDRGYGYTF. For the CDR3, the DNA is TGTGCCAGCAGTTTAAACCCCGACAGGGGGTATGGCTACACCTTC. The chain uses TRBV27 and TRBJ1-2, with TRBD1 identical over 9 bases. CDR1 is MNHEY, CDR2 SMNVEV, per germline (reference sequence). The CDR3 runs to 15 residues. V shed 2 bases, J shed 5 bases, and the junction held 6 bases outside the gene matches.

The chain couples TRBV27 to TRBJ1-3; D is uncertain. V dropped 8 bases and J dropped 1 base, with 6 bases sitting between them. The germline V gene encodes CDR1 MNHEY and CDR2 SMNVEV (reference sequence). The CDR3 totals 12 residues. CDR3 sequence: CASRDSGNTIYF. The CDR3 region has the DNA TGTGCCAGCCGGGATTCTGGAAACACCATATATTTT.

The CDR3 is CASSSSRELGGQPQHF. CDR3 nucleotides: TGTGCCAGCAGCAGTAGCCGGGAGCTAGGAGGTCAGCCCCAGCATTTT. This chain joins TRBV21-1 and TRBJ1-5. TRBV21-1 is an annotated pseudogene. The CDR3 runs to 16 residues.

The gene calls are TRBV18 and TRBJ1-4; D perhaps matches TRBD1 (6 bases). V gave up 2 bases and J gave up 7 bases, with 11 bases separating them. Germline values: CDR1 KGHSH, CDR2 LQKENI. This CDR3 has 14 residues. The CDR3 spells CASSPRTEGEKLFF. The DNA of the CDR3 is TGTGCCAGCTCACCAAGGACAGAGGGTGAAAAACTGTTTTTT.

The chain uses TRBV7-2 and TRBJ1-4; D is ambiguous. This CDR3 region has 14 residues. V lost 5 bases, J lost 3 bases, and 10 bases lay in between. CDR1 SGHTA and CDR2 FQGNSA come from the germline V gene. CDR3: CASSPGRANEKLFF. CDR3 nucleotides: TGTGCCAGCAGCCCTGGAAGGGCTAATGAAAAACTGTTTTTT.

The V gene is TRBV19, the J gene TRBJ1-4; D is perhaps TRBD1 (6 bases). Trimming took 6 bases from V and 11 from J, leaving 19 bases between them. Germline assignment: CDR1 LNHDA and CDR2 SQIVND (reference sequence). The CDR3 extends over 14 amino acids. The CDR3 coding sequence is TGTGCCAGTAGGGGGCCCGCGAACAGGGAGAAACTGTTTTTT. Its translation: CASRGPANREKLFF.

In DNA, the CDR3 is TGTGCCAGCAGTGAATGGGGCAGGTCGGGGGCGGAGACCCAGTACTTC. Translating it yields CASSEWGRSGAETQYF. The chain uses TRBV6-1 and TRBJ2-5, with D possibly called TRBD1 or TRBD2 (6 bases each). Trimming cost V 2 bases and J 5 bases, with 18 bases left between them. The V gene's germline CDR1 is MNHNS and CDR2 SASEGT. This CDR3 is 16 amino acids long.

The V call is TRBV19, the J call TRBJ1-1; tentatively, D is TRBD1 (6 bases). The V gene's germline CDR1 is LNHDA and CDR2 SQIVND (reference sequence). V lost 2 bases and J 1 base, leaving 11 bases between the germline ends. The CDR3 extends over 15 amino acids. CDR3 bases: TGTGCCAGTAGTATAAGGGGGAGACAGAACACTGAAGCTTTCTTT. Amino acid sequence: CASSIRGRQNTEAFF.

V and J are TRBV3-1 (or the pseudogene TRBV3-2) and TRBJ1-6, with 9 bases identical to TRBD1. CDR3 length: 13 residues. Per the germline V gene, CDR1 is LGHDT and CDR2 is YNNKEL (reference sequence). Trimming took 4 bases from V and 11 from J; bases not matched to a gene: 3. CDR3 DNA: TGTGCCAGCAGCCGCGGGACAGGGCCACCCCTCCACTTT. Protein: CASSRGTGPPLHF.

J is TRBJ2-3 and V is TRBV9; possible D gene TRBD1, 6 bases. Germline V CDR1 and CDR2: SGDLS, YYNGEE. The CDR3 runs to 18 residues. V lost 0 bases, J lost 0 bases, and 17 bases lay in between. This CDR3 reads CASSVGTLLQGSTDTQYF. The CDR3 DNA follows: TGTGCCAGCAGCGTAGGTACCCTCCTACAGGGTAGCACAGATACGCAGTATTTT.

In DNA form, the CDR3 reads TGTGCCAGTAATGCAGGGGGCATGAACACTGAAGCTTTCTTT. Protein: CASNAGGMNTEAFF. The rearrangement joins TRBV19 to TRBJ1-1; 8 bases map to TRBD1. Germline V gene data show CDR1 as LNHDA and CDR2 as SQIVND (reference sequence). The CDR3 runs to 14 residues. The V gene end was trimmed by 7 bases and the J gene end by 0 bases; junction bases not matched to a gene: 4. Looking up the rest from reference TRBV19 and TRBJ1-1 gives the full variable domain: DGGITQSPKYLFRKEGQNVTLSCEQNLNHDAMYWYRQDPGQGLRLIYYSQIVNDFQKGDIAEGYSVSREKKESFPLTVTSAQKNPTAFYLCASNAGGMNTEAFFGQGTRLTVV.